Here is one T cell receptor (beta chain) with its context. This specimen comes from a study of blood T cell repertoires in COVID-19. On the study more broadly: Samples of COVID-19 (acute and convalescent) were obtained from the United States, Italy and Spain. In each case, the material was cDNA or gDNA derived from T cells, B-cell-depleted T cells, or PBMCs.

This CDR3 comprises 15 residues. The V gene's germline CDR1 is LGHNA and CDR2 YNFKEQ. V was cut by 0 bases and J by 5 bases, with 14 bases left in between. How the authors handled the data: Reference gene primers were amplified, and this amplification served to estimate nucleated cell counts. TCRdb's copy holds only in-frame clones and misses some; the assay was immunoSEQ multiplex PCR. V and J calls and clone size are given by that table; D and trimming were obtained from the DNA. This table has almost 250,000 clones, about 89% appearing once. Sequencing input: peripheral blood. The chain has TRBV4-2 and TRBJ2-7; D gene ambiguous. The TCR sequence derives from an older woman who had recovered from COVID-19. This CDR3 is CASSQERRVHNEQYF. The CDR3, as DNA: TGTGCCAGCAGCCAAGAGAGACGGGTTCACAACGAGCAGTACTTC.